A single T cell receptor beta chain is shown here with its context. The ends lost 5 bases at V and 6 bases at J; junction bases unmatched: 5. CDR1 is SNHLY, CDR2 FYNNEI, per germline. The CDR3 is 14 amino acids. The sample originates from a study of shared clonotypes between healthy human individuals. Study background: Donors, aged 18 to 49, were a couple of women and three men. Three plates were used per donor for CD4 naive, three for CD4 memory, two for CD8 naive and one for CD8 memory.

The protocol was immunoSEQ multiplex PCR, while the TCRdb copy is restricted to in-frame clones and leaves out a portion. Among roughly 2.2 million clones listed, approximately 93% were seen once. Sequencing was done on a sample of naive CD4+ T cells from PBMCs. As to subset: CD45RA+ positively selected. The receptor's source is a man aged 18 to 29 in good health. Some clones in this sample may be carry-over from other donors' samples. The rearrangement uses TRBV2 and TRBJ1-5; 9 bases are a match to TRBD1. Here the CDR3 reads CASSPGQGGQPQHF. DNA for the CDR3: TGTGCCAGCAGTCCGGGACAGGGAGGTCAGCCCCAGCATTTT.